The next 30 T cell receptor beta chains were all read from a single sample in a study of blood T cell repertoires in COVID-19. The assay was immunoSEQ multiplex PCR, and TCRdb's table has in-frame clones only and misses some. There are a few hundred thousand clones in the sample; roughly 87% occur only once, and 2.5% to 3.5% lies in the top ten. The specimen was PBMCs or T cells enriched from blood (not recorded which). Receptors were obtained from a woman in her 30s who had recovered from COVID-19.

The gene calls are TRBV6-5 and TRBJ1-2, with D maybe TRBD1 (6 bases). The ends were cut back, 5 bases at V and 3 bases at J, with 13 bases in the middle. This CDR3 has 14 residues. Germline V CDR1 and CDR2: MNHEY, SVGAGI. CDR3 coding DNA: TGTGCCAGCAGTACCCCACAGGGCCACTATGGCTACACCTTC. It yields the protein CASSTPQGHYGYTF.

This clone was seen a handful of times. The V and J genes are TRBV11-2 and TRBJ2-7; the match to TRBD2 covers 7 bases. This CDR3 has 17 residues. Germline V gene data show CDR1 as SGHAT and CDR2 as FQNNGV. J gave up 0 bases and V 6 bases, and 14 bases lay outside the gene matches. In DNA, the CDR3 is TGTGCCAGCAGTAAACCTTGGCGGCGGGACTACTCCTACGAGCAGTACTTC. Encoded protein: CASSKPWRRDYSYEQYF.

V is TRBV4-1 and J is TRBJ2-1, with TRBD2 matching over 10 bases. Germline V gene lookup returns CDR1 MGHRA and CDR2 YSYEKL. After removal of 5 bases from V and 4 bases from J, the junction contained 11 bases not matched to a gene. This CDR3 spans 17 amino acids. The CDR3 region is CASSESFSGRTYNEQFF. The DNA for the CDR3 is TGCGCCAGCAGCGAGAGCTTTAGCGGGAGGACATACAATGAGCAGTTCTTC.

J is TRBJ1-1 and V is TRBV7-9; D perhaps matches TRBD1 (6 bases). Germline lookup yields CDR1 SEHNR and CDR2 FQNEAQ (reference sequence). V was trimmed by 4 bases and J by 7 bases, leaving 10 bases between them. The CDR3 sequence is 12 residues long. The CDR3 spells CASSSDRFEAFF. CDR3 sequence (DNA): TGTGCCAGCAGCTCAGACAGGTTTGAAGCTTTCTTT.

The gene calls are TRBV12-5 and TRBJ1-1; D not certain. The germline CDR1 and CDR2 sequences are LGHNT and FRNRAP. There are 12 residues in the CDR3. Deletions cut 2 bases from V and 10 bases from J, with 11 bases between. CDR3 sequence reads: CASGLPAPGAFF. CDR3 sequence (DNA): TGTGCTAGTGGTTTGCCCGCCCCCGGAGCTTTCTTT. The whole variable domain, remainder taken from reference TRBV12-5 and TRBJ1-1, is DARVTQTPRHKVTEMGQEVTMRCQPILGHNTVFWYRQTMMQGLELLAYFRNRAPLDDSGMPKDRFSAEMPDATLATLKIQPSEPRDSAVYFCASGLPAPGAFFGQGTRLTVV.

In nucleotides, the CDR3 is TGTGCCACCAGCAGAGGGTCGTGGCAGGAACAGTTCTTC. Translating it yields CATSRGSWQEQFF. The rearrangement uses TRBV15 and TRBJ2-1; no definite D call. Germline V lookup: CDR1 LNHNV, CDR2 YYDKDF (reference sequence). Trimming removed 1 base from V and 13 bases from J, with 14 bases in between. CDR3 length equals 13 residues.

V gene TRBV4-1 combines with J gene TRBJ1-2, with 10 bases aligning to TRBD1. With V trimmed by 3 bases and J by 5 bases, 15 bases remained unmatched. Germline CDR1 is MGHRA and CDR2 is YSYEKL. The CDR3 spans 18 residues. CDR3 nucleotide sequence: TGCGCCAGCAGCCACCGCGCGGTTCAGACAGGGGGCAGGTATGGCTACACCTTC. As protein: CASSHRAVQTGGRYGYTF.

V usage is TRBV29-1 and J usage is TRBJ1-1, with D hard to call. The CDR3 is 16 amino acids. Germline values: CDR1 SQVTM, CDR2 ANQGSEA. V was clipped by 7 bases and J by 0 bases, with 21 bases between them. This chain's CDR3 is CSGMRGSSRLNTEAFF. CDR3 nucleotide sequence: TGCAGCGGAATGCGAGGCTCATCTAGGCTGAACACTGAAGCTTTCTTT.

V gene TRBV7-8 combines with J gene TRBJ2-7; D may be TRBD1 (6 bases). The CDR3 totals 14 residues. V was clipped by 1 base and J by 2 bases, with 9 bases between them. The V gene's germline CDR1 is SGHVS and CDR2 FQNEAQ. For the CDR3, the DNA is TGTGCCAGCAGCTTAGAGGGGGACCCCTACGAGCAGTACTTC. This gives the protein CASSLEGDPYEQYF.

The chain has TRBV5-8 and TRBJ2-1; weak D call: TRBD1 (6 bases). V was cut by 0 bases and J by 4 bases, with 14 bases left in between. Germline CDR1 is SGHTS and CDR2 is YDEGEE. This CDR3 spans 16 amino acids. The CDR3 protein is CASSLVGDTGYNEQFF. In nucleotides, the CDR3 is TGTGCCAGCAGCTTGGTGGGGGACACCGGATACAATGAGCAGTTCTTC.

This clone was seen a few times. DNA for the CDR3: TGTGCCAGCAGTTACACCCGAGACAGGGTTATAGCTTTCTTT. It encodes CASSYTRDRVIAFF. V and J are TRBV6-5 and TRBJ1-1, with 7 bases matching TRBD1. The CDR3 loop spans 14 amino acids. CDR1 and CDR2 (germline): MNHEY, SVGAGI. The ends lost 2 bases at V and 10 bases at J; junction bases unmatched: 10.

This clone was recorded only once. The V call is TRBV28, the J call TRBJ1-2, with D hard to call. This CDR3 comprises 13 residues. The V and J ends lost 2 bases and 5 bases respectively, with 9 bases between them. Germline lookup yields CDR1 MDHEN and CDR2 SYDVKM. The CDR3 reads CASSLRRDYGYTF. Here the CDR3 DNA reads TGTGCCAGCAGTTTAAGGAGGGATTATGGCTACACCTTC.

The CDR3: CASSRTQYEQYF. As DNA, the CDR3 is TGTGCCAGCAGCCGGACACAGTACGAGCAGTACTTC. The V call is TRBV5-6, the J call TRBJ2-7, with D maybe TRBD1 (5 bases). This CDR3 spans 12 amino acids. With 4 bases removed from V and 4 bases from J, the gap between germline ends came to 9 bases. In germline, CDR1 is SGHDT, CDR2 YYEEEE. Based on the CDR3 plus reference TRBV5-6 and TRBJ2-7, the full variable domain is DAGVTQSPTHLIKTRGQQVTLRCSPKSGHDTVSWYQQALGQGPQFIFQYYEEEERQRGNFPDRFSGHQFPNYSSELNVNALLLGDSALYLCASSRTQYEQYFGPGTRLTVT.

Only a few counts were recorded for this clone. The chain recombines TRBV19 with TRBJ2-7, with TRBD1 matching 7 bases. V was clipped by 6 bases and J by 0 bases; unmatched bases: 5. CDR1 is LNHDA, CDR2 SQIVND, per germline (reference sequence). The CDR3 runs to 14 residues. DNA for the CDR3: TGTGCCAGTAGGAAACGGGACAGCTCCTACGAGCAGTACTTC. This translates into CASRKRDSSYEQYF.

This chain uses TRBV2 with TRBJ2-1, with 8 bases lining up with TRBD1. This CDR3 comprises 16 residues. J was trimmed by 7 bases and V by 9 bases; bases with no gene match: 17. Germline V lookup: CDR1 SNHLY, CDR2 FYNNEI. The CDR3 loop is CASDTPSRGPRNEQFF. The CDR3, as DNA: TGTGCCAGTGACACCCCATCCAGGGGGCCGAGGAATGAGCAGTTCTTC.

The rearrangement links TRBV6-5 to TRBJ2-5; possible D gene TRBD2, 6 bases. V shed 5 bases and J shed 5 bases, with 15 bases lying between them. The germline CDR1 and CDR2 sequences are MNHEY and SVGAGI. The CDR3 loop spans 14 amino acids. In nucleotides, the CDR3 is TGTGCCAGCAGTCCCTGGGGAGGTCGGGAGACCCAGTACTTC. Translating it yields CASSPWGGRETQYF.

CDR3: CATSRDRDRGFAFF. The CDR3 region has the DNA TGTGCCACCAGCAGAGATAGGGACAGGGGATTCGCTTTCTTT. The rearrangement links TRBV15 to TRBJ1-1; 10 nucleotides agree with TRBD1. CDR3 length: 14 residues. The junction had 6 bases not matched to a gene; V was cut back by 0 bases and J by 11 bases. Germline CDR1 is LNHNV and CDR2 is YYDKDF (reference sequence).

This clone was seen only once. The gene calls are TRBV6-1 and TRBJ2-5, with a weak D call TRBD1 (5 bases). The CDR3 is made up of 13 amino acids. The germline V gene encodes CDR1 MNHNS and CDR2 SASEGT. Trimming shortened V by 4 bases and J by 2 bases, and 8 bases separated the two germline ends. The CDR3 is CASSVPGQETQYF. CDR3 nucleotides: TGTGCCAGCAGTGTACCAGGGCAAGAGACCCAGTACTTC.

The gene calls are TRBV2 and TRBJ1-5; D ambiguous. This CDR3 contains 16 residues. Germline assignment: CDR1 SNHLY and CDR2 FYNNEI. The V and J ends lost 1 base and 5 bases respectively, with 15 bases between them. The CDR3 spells CASSEGPGRGYQPQHF. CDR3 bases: TGTGCCAGCAGTGAAGGCCCGGGGAGAGGGTATCAGCCCCAGCATTTT.

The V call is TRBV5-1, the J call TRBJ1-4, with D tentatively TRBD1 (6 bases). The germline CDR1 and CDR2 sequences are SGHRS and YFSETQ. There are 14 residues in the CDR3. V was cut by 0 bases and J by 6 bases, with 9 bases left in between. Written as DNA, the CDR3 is TGCGCCAGCAGCTTGGAGGCAGGGGATGAAAAACTGTTTTTT. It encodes CASSLEAGDEKLFF.

This CDR3 is CASSLRPPDTQYF. The CDR3 nucleotides read TGTGCCAGCTCACTCCGTCCCCCAGATACGCAGTATTTT. V is TRBV18 and J is TRBJ2-3; no reliable D call. The CDR3 consists of 13 residues. Trimming removed 4 bases from V and 4 bases from J, with 9 bases in between. The germline gives CDR1 KGHSH, CDR2 LQKENI.

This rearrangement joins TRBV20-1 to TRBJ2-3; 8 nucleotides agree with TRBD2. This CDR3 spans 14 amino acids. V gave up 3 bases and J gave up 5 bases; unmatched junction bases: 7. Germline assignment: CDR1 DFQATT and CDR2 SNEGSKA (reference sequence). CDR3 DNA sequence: TGCAGTGCTAGTAGGGCTAGCGGGCAAGATACGCAGTATTTT. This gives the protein CSASRASGQDTQYF.

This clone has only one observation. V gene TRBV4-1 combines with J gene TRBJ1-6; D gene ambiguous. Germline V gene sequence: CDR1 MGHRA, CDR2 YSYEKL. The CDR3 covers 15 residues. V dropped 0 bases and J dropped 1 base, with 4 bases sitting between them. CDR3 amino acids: CASSQDGSYNSPLHF. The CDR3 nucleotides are TGCGCCAGCAGCCAAGACGGTTCCTATAATTCACCCCTCCACTTT.

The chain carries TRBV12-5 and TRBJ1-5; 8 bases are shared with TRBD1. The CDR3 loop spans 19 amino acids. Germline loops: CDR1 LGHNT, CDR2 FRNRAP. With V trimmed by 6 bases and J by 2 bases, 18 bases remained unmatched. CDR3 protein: CASGYRLLDREGGNQPQHF. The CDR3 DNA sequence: TGTGCTAGTGGCTACCGCCTACTGGACAGGGAAGGCGGCAATCAGCCCCAGCATTTT. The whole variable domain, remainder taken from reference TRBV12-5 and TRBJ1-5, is DARVTQTPRHKVTEMGQEVTMRCQPILGHNTVFWYRQTMMQGLELLAYFRNRAPLDDSGMPKDRFSAEMPDATLATLKIQPSEPRDSAVYFCASGYRLLDREGGNQPQHFGDGTRLSIL.

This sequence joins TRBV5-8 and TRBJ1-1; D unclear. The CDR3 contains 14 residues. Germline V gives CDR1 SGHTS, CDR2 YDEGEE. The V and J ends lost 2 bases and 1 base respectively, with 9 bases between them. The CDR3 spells CASSLQQANTEAFF. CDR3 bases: TGTGCCAGCAGCTTACAGCAGGCGAACACTGAAGCTTTCTTT.

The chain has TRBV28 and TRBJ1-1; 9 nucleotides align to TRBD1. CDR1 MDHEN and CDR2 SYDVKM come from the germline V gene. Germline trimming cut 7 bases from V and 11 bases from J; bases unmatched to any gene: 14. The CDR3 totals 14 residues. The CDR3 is CASTHPSGTGMAFF. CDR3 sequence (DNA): TGTGCCAGCACCCACCCCTCCGGGACAGGGATGGCTTTCTTT.

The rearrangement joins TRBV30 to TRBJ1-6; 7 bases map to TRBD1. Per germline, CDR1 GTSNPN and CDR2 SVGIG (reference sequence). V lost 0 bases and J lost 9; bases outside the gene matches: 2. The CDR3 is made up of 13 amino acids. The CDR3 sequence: CAWSVSGGSPLHF. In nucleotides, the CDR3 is TGTGCCTGGAGTGTCTCAGGGGGTTCACCCCTCCACTTT.

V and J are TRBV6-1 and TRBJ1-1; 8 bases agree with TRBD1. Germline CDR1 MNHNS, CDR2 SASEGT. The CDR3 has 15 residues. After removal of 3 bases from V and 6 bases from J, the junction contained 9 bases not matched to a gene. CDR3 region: CASSDLRGRSPEAFF. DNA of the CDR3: TGTGCCAGCAGTGACCTCAGGGGGCGCAGCCCTGAAGCTTTCTTT.

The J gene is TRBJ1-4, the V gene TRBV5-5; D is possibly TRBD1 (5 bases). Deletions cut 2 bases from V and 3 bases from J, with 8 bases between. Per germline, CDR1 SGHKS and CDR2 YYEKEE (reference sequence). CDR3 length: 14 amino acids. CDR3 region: CASSFRVANEKLFF. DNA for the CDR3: TGTGCCAGCAGCTTCAGGGTTGCTAATGAAAAACTGTTTTTT.

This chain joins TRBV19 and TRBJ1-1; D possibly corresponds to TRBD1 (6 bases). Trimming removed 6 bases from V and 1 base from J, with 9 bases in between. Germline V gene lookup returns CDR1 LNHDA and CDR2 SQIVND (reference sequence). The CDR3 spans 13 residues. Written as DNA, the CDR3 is TGTGCCAGTAGGGGGACAACGAACACTGAAGCTTTCTTT. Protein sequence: CASRGTTNTEAFF.